Following are 10 T cell receptor beta chains from one sample sequenced in a study of identifying expanded T cells in peripheral blood. Clones were read by immunoSEQ multiplex PCR, and TCRdb kept only the in-frame ones, dropping some. The repertoire has some 95,000 clones, approximately 84% of them found once; the top ten carry 5.6%. Sample: blood. All receptors derive from a person aged 18-69 years in good health.

The rearrangement uses TRBV6-5 and TRBJ1-6; no definite D call. Germline-derived CDR1 and CDR2 are MNHEY and SVGAGI. This CDR3 has 15 residues. Trimming removed 2 bases at V and 10 bases at J, with 15 bases between. The chain's CDR3 is CASSYEWGVGSPLHF. The CDR3 coding sequence is TGTGCCAGCAGTTACGAGTGGGGTGTCGGATCACCCCTCCACTTT.

The chain employs TRBV2 and TRBJ1-3; the D is unclear. Between the trimmed V and J ends, which lost 4 bases and 1 base, there was a span of 11 bases. Per the germline V gene, CDR1 is SNHLY and CDR2 is FYNNEI. The CDR3 extends over 15 amino acids. CDR3 amino acids: CASSVRFSSGNTIYF. The CDR3 DNA follows: TGTGCCAGCAGTGTTCGGTTTTCTTCTGGAAACACCATATATTTT. Filled out from reference TRBV2 and TRBJ1-3, the complete variable domain reads EPEVTQTPSHQVTQMGQEVILRCVPISNHLYFYWYRQILGQKVEFLVSFYNNEISEKSEIFDDQFSVERPDGSNFTLKIRSTKLEDSAMYFCASSVRFSSGNTIYFGEGSWLTVV.

The chain recombines TRBV10-1 with TRBJ1-2; no definite D call. Trimming shortened V by 6 bases and J by 8 bases, and 16 bases separated the two germline ends. The germline gives CDR1 WNHNN, CDR2 SYGVQD (reference sequence). The CDR3 runs 13 residues. The CDR3 DNA follows: TGCGCCAGCAGCCCGGGCCCCAATTTCGGCTACACCTTC. Residues: CASSPGPNFGYTF.

Note on this clone: Mismatch with germline at one junction end may stem from a read error. The chain couples TRBV15 to TRBJ1-1, with TRBD1 matching 9 bases. Germline V CDR1 and CDR2: LNHNV, YYDKDF (reference sequence). The CDR3 runs 18 residues. CDR3 residues: CATSSSGQGKWGNSEAFF. CDR3 bases: TGTGCCACCAGCTCATCGGGACAGGGAAAGTGGGGTAACAGTGAAGCTTTCTTT.

This clone turned up a few times. This sequence joins TRBV5-6 and TRBJ1-1, with TRBD1 as a possible D gene (5 bases). Trimming took 4 bases from V and 0 from J, leaving 7 bases between them. CDR3 size: 13 residues. Germline V gives CDR1 SGHDT, CDR2 YYEEEE. CDR3 sequence (DNA): TGTGCCAGCAGCGCGACAGTGAACACTGAAGCTTTCTTT. Protein product: CASSATVNTEAFF.

The chain uses TRBV7-9 and TRBJ2-5; no definite D call. The V gene lost 5 bases and the J gene lost 4 bases, with 8 bases spanning the gap. Per germline, CDR1 SEHNR and CDR2 FQNEAQ (reference sequence). CDR3 length: 12 residues. This CDR3 is CASSLSLETQYF. CDR3 DNA: TGTGCCAGCAGCCTATCCCTAGAGACCCAGTACTTC. The variable domain in full, with the rest retrieved from reference TRBV7-9 and TRBJ2-5, is DTGVSQNPRHKITKRGQNVTFRCDPISEHNRLYWYRQTLGQGPEFLTYFQNEAQLEKSRLLSDRFSAERPKGSFSTLEIQRTEQGDSAMYLCASSLSLETQYFGPGTRLLVL.

This chain connects TRBV7-6 to TRBJ1-6; TRBD1 agrees at 8 bases. V lost 3 bases to trimming and J lost 10 bases; unmatched junction nucleotides: 11. Germline V gives CDR1 SGHVS, CDR2 FNYEAQ. The CDR3 sequence is 16 residues long. The CDR3 nucleotides are TGTGCCAGCAGCTTCTCACGGACAGGGAAAAGCTCACCCCTCCACTTT. It codes for CASSFSRTGKSSPLHF.

This chain links TRBV18 with TRBJ1-6; TRBD1 matches 9 bases. Germline V gene sequence: CDR1 KGHSH, CDR2 LQKENI. The CDR3 totals 16 residues. The V segment lost 6 bases and the J segment 9 bases; nucleotides outside the gene matches: 12. This CDR3 reads CASSLTPGQGRSPLHF. The CDR3 DNA sequence: TGTGCCAGCTCTCTCACACCGGGACAGGGTCGTTCACCCCTCCACTTT. The whole variable domain, remainder taken from reference TRBV18 and TRBJ1-6, is NAGVMQNPRHLVRRRGQEARLRCSPMKGHSHVYWYRQLPEEGLKFMVYLQKENIIDESGMPKERFSAEFPKEGPSILRIQQVVRGDSAAYFCASSLTPGQGRSPLHFGNGTRLTVT.

This clone appeared a few times. The rearrangement joins TRBV6-5 to TRBJ1-1, with D uncertain. CDR3 size: 13 residues. CDR1 MNHEY and CDR2 SVGAGI come from the germline V gene. Deletions cut 8 bases from V and 6 bases from J, with 16 bases between. This CDR3 reads CASRSVFLAEAFF. The CDR3 region has the DNA TGTGCCAGCCGGAGTGTTTTTTTAGCTGAAGCTTTCTTT.

The chain has TRBV6-5 and TRBJ1-2; D is unclear. CDR1 is MNHEY, CDR2 SVGAGI, per germline. Trimming removed 0 bases from V and 10 bases from J, with 15 bases in between. CDR3 length equals 14 residues. CDR3 region: CASSYSIGPGHYTF. The CDR3 DNA follows: TGTGCCAGCAGTTACTCGATAGGACCGGGCCACTACACCTTC.